These 32 T cell receptor beta chains came from one sample sequenced in a study of radiotherapy plus CTLA-4 blockade in lung cancer. The protocol was immunoSEQ multiplex PCR, while the TCRdb copy is restricted to in-frame clones and leaves out a portion. The table lists under 90,000 clones, approximately 75% of them singletons. This sample comprised peripheral blood, obtained from a patient treated with radiotherapy plus ipilimumab. These receptors all come from a human donor with non-small cell lung cancer that progressed on radiotherapy plus ipilimumab.

This chain uses TRBV30 with TRBJ1-1; D gene uncertain. The germline V gene has CDR1 GTSNPN and CDR2 SVGIG (reference sequence). CDR3 length equals 14 residues. Trimming took off 2 bases at V and 4 bases at J, with 14 bases between the two ends. Here the CDR3 reads CAWSLRAVGTEAFF. CDR3 coding DNA: TGTGCCTGGAGTTTGAGGGCGGTGGGCACTGAAGCTTTCTTT.

About this clone: The same CDR3 can be traced to other DNA sequences in this sample. This chain connects TRBV19 to TRBJ1-5; D may be TRBD1 (5 bases). CDR1 LNHDA and CDR2 SQIVND come from the germline V gene (reference sequence). The CDR3 sequence is 13 residues long. Trimming took 6 bases from V and 4 from J, leaving 10 bases between them. The CDR3 sequence is CASSPGGNQPQHF. CDR3 DNA sequence: TGTGCCAGTAGCCCGGGGGGGAATCAGCCCCAGCATTTT.

This clone has more than one count but fewer than ten. The rearrangement joins TRBV28 to TRBJ1-2; 9 nucleotides line up with TRBD1. CDR1 and CDR2 from the germline V gene are MDHEN and SYDVKM. Losses at the gene ends were 2 bases for V and 3 bases for J; bases not matched to a gene: 4. The CDR3 length is 15 residues. The CDR3 spells CASSLGRDRDYGYTF. Here the CDR3 DNA reads TGTGCCAGCAGTTTAGGCCGGGACAGGGACTATGGCTACACCTTC.

J is TRBJ2-7 and V is TRBV6-5; 9 nucleotides line up with TRBD1. Germline CDR1 reads MNHEY; CDR2 reads SVGAGI. The CDR3 contains 14 residues. V shed 6 bases, J shed 3 bases, and the junction held 6 bases outside the gene matches. The CDR3 coding sequence is TGTGCCAGCAGCTTGGGACAGGGTGGCTACGAGCAGTACTTC. Translated: CASSLGQGGYEQYF.

At least ten counts were recorded for this clone. V and J are TRBV19 and TRBJ2-5, with a possible D match to TRBD1 (6 bases). Between the trimmed V and J ends, which lost 3 bases and 0 bases, there was a span of 8 bases. This CDR3 region has 14 residues. Germline V gives CDR1 LNHDA, CDR2 SQIVND (reference sequence). CDR3 amino acids: CASSMDRNQETQYF. CDR3 nucleotides: TGTGCCAGTAGTATGGACAGAAACCAAGAGACCCAGTACTTC.

The gene calls are TRBV30 and TRBJ1-4, with TRBD1 matching 7 bases. This CDR3 region has 20 residues. J lost 4 bases, V lost 2 bases, and 22 bases had no gene match. Germline V lookup: CDR1 GTSNPN, CDR2 SVGIG (reference sequence). CDR3 coding DNA: TGTGCCTGGAGTACGGGCGTAACCTTCCATGCGACAGGGTATAATGAAAAACTGTTTTTT. Translation: CAWSTGVTFHATGYNEKLFF.

This rearrangement joins TRBV4-1 to TRBJ2-7; 8 nucleotides match TRBD1. The ends lost 4 bases at V and 2 bases at J; junction bases unmatched: 1. Germline values: CDR1 MGHRA, CDR2 YSYEKL. The CDR3 extends over 13 amino acids. The chain's CDR3 is CASSPGQAYEQYF. CDR3 DNA sequence: TGCGCCAGCAGCCCGGGACAGGCCTACGAGCAGTACTTC.

The chain links TRBV14 to TRBJ1-1; D call uncertain. Trimming cost V 1 base and J 5 bases, with 8 bases left between them. Germline CDR1 is SGHDN and CDR2 is FVKESK. This CDR3 has 13 amino acids. The DNA of the CDR3 is TGTGCCAGCAGCCAAGCAGCTACAACTGAAGCTTTCTTT. Residues: CASSQAATTEAFF. Variable domain in full (rest from reference TRBV14 and TRBJ1-1): EAGVTQFPSHSVIEKGQTVTLRCDPISGHDNLYWYRRVMGKEIKFLLHFVKESKQDESGMPNNRFLAERTGGTYSTLKVQPAELEDSGVYFCASSQAATTEAFFGQGTRLTVV.

The V and J genes are TRBV5-5 and TRBJ2-2; D uncertain. The CDR3 is 14 residues long. V was trimmed by 1 base and J by 1 base, leaving 5 bases between them. The germline V gene encodes CDR1 SGHKS and CDR2 YYEKEE (reference sequence). The chain's CDR3 is CASSLQQNTGELFF. The CDR3 nucleotides are TGTGCCAGCAGCTTGCAACAGAACACCGGGGAGCTGTTTTTT.

The table lists this clone with a count of one. The chain joins TRBV4-1 to TRBJ2-1, with D possibly matching TRBD1 (5 bases). The CDR3 extends over 17 amino acids. Trimming shortened V by 5 bases and J by 0 bases, and 17 bases separated the two germline ends. Germline V gives CDR1 MGHRA, CDR2 YSYEKL. The CDR3 is CASSGYGAASSYNEQFF. The DNA for the CDR3 is TGCGCCAGCAGCGGATATGGGGCGGCAAGCTCCTACAATGAGCAGTTCTTC.

This chain connects TRBV25-1 to TRBJ2-3, with a possible D match to TRBD1 (6 bases). V was pared by 10 bases and J by 5 bases, with 16 bases between. The CDR3 totals 13 residues. CDR1 is MGHDK, CDR2 SYGVNS, per germline. This CDR3 is CAIQLPGQDTQYF. The CDR3 nucleotides are TGTGCCATCCAGCTACCGGGACAAGATACGCAGTATTTT.

The genes are TRBV5-1 and TRBJ2-1; D not certain. The CDR3 totals 13 residues. Germline V gene sequence: CDR1 SGHRS, CDR2 YFSETQ. The V end lost 3 bases, the J end lost 7 bases, and 11 bases lay between the germline ends. CDR3 sequence: CASSYQTFNEQFF. CDR3 coding DNA: TGCGCCAGCAGCTACCAGACTTTTAATGAGCAGTTCTTC.

This clone occurred a few times. V gene TRBV28 combines with J gene TRBJ1-2; 7 nucleotides match TRBD1. This CDR3 comprises 13 residues. Trimming removed 7 bases from V and 8 bases from J; junction bases left unmatched: 10. Germline CDR1 reads MDHEN; CDR2 reads SYDVKM. The CDR3 sequence: CASTLQGRVGYTF. The CDR3 nucleotides are TGTGCCAGCACCCTACAGGGGAGGGTCGGCTACACCTTC.

V is TRBV7-9 and J is TRBJ2-3; D is perhaps TRBD2 (6 bases). Germline assignment: CDR1 SEHNR and CDR2 FQNEAQ (reference sequence). The CDR3 has 16 amino acids. V gave up 3 bases and J gave up 8 bases, with 21 bases separating them. The CDR3 coding sequence is TGTGCCAGCAGCTTTGAGGAGGGGACGCGGGGAGGTACGCAGTATTTT. Translation gives CASSFEEGTRGGTQYF. The full variable domain, completed using reference TRBV7-9 and TRBJ2-3, is DTGVSQNPRHKITKRGQNVTFRCDPISEHNRLYWYRQTLGQGPEFLTYFQNEAQLEKSRLLSDRFSAERPKGSFSTLEIQRTEQGDSAMYLCASSFEEGTRGGTQYFGPGTRLTVL.

J is TRBJ2-7 and V is TRBV4-2; D ambiguous. V lost 5 bases and J 4 bases, leaving 12 bases between the germline ends. CDR1 and CDR2 from the germline V gene are LGHNA and YNFKEQ. The CDR3 has 13 residues. CDR3 amino acids: CASSDTAGYEQYF. Here the CDR3 DNA reads TGTGCCAGCAGCGATACCGCTGGTTACGAGCAGTACTTC.

The chain couples TRBV4-1 to TRBJ2-1, with 10 positions matching TRBD2. The germline CDR1 and CDR2 sequences are MGHRA and YSYEKL. V trimming: 6 bases; J trimming: 4 bases; junction bases outside the gene matches: 6. This CDR3 contains 15 residues. The CDR3 DNA follows: TGCGCCAGCAGACCCACTAGCGGGGCTTACAATGAGCAGTTCTTC. It codes for CASRPTSGAYNEQFF.

The chain uses TRBV4-3 and TRBJ1-6; D remains ambiguous. V lost 0 bases and J lost 7, with 13 bases in between. The CDR3 contains 16 residues. Germline lookup yields CDR1 LGHNA and CDR2 YSLEER. CDR3 bases: TGCGCCAGCAGCCAAGAGCCGAGAGCTATAAATTCACCCCTCCACTTT. Translating it yields CASSQEPRAINSPLHF.

The chain links TRBV30 to TRBJ1-5; D is possibly TRBD1 (5 bases). The V end was cut by 0 bases, the J end by 2 bases, with 11 bases between. Germline values: CDR1 GTSNPN, CDR2 SVGIG (reference sequence). The CDR3 runs 15 residues. In nucleotides, the CDR3 is TGTGCCTGGAGTGTAGGGGCGGGAGGCAATCAGCCCCAGCATTTT. It codes for CAWSVGAGGNQPQHF.

This rearrangement joins TRBV2 to TRBJ1-1; maybe TRBD1 (5 bases). Germline V gene lookup returns CDR1 SNHLY and CDR2 FYNNEI. V was pared by 11 bases and J by 0 bases, with 10 bases between. This CDR3 region has 12 residues. The CDR3 region has the DNA TGTGCCCAGGGACTGATGAACACTGAAGCTTTCTTT. Its translation: CAQGLMNTEAFF.

In DNA form, the CDR3 reads TGTGCCAGCAGCCCACGGGAAGGGAGCCACGAGCAGTACTTC. Amino acids: CASSPREGSHEQYF. The chain has TRBV7-9 and TRBJ2-7, with D maybe TRBD2 (5 bases). Trimming stripped 5 bases from V and 5 bases from J, with 16 bases between. CDR1 is SEHNR, CDR2 FQNEAQ, per germline (reference sequence). The CDR3 runs 14 residues.

This clone is a singleton in its sample. This chain links TRBV2 with TRBJ1-6; TRBD1 agrees at 7 bases. The CDR3 sequence is 14 residues long. The germline V gene has CDR1 SNHLY and CDR2 FYNNEI. V shed 10 bases, J shed 7 bases, and the junction held 10 bases outside the gene matches. CDR3 sequence: CATTGDLSNSPLHF. Written as DNA, the CDR3 is TGTGCCACCACAGGGGATTTGTCCAATTCACCCCTCCACTTT.

The chain links TRBV5-1 to TRBJ1-1, with TRBD1 matching over 10 bases. Germline V gene data show CDR1 as SGHRS and CDR2 as YFSETQ. The CDR3 loop spans 15 amino acids. The junction had 7 bases not matched to a gene; V was cut back by 2 bases and J by 6 bases. The CDR3 sequence is CASSFGTGAASEAFF. The CDR3 DNA is TGCGCCAGCAGCTTCGGGACAGGGGCGGCGTCTGAAGCTTTCTTT.

In DNA, the CDR3 is TGCGCCAGCAGCCAAGAGGGGGCTCCTGGAAACACCATATATTTT. Translated: CASSQEGAPGNTIYF. The J gene is TRBJ1-3, the V gene TRBV4-1, with D possibly matching TRBD1 (6 bases). CDR1 and CDR2 (germline): MGHRA, YSYEKL. The CDR3 consists of 15 residues. Trimming removed 0 bases at V and 2 bases at J, with 8 bases between.

This chain links TRBV5-1 with TRBJ1-6, with D perhaps matching TRBD1 (5 bases). The CDR3 covers 13 residues. Per germline, CDR1 SGHRS and CDR2 YFSETQ. Trimming cost V 3 bases and J 8 bases, with 9 bases left between them. This chain's CDR3 is CASSSLGDSPLHF. Here the CDR3 DNA reads TGCGCCAGCAGCTCGCTGGGGGATTCACCCCTCCACTTT. Full variable domain (outside the CDR3, taken from reference TRBV5-1 and TRBJ1-6): KAGVTQTPRYLIKTRGQQVTLSCSPISGHRSVSWYQQTPGQGLQFLFEYFSETQRNKGNFPGRFSGRQFSNSRSEMNVSTLELGDSALYLCASSSLGDSPLHFGNGTRLTVT.

In its sample, this clone is medium-sized. At one end, the junction sequence differs from germline, possibly due to a read error. The rearrangement uses TRBV7-7 and TRBJ2-5; maybe TRBD1 (5 bases). This CDR3 is built from 16 residues. Germline V gene data show CDR1 as SSHAT and CDR2 as FNYEAQ (reference sequence). As DNA, the CDR3 is TGTGCTAGCAGCTTAGATTACCGGCAGGGCGGTGAGACCCAGTACTTC. This encodes CASSLDYRQGGETQYF.

The chain is built from TRBV6-4 and TRBJ1-1; the D gene is possibly TRBD1 (5 bases). CDR1 is MRHNA and CDR2 is SNTAGT in the germline V gene. The CDR3 has 13 residues. The V gene lost 3 bases and the J gene lost 5 bases, with 10 bases spanning the gap. In DNA form, the CDR3 reads TGTGCCAGCAGTGAGGAGGAGGGGACTGAAGCTTTCTTT. Encoded protein: CASSEEEGTEAFF.

The chain has TRBV30 and TRBJ2-7; perhaps TRBD1 as D (5 bases). Germline CDR1 is GTSNPN and CDR2 is SVGIG (reference sequence). The V gene lost 2 bases and the J gene lost 2 bases, with 10 bases spanning the gap. The length of the CDR3 is 13 residues. The CDR3 is CAWSPREAYEQYF. The CDR3 region has the DNA TGTGCCTGGAGTCCCAGGGAAGCCTACGAGCAGTACTTC.

The chain is built from TRBV2 and TRBJ2-7; 11 bases match TRBD2. With V trimmed by 1 base and J by 5 bases, 13 bases remained unmatched. This CDR3 contains 18 residues. Germline V CDR1 and CDR2: SNHLY, FYNNEI. The CDR3, as DNA: TGTGCCAGCAGTGAAGGGACTAGCGGGCTCTACGGGGCCGACGAGCAGTACTTC. Amino acids: CASSEGTSGLYGADEQYF.

CDR3 sequence: CASSPDRDSTEAFF. DNA for the CDR3: TGTGCCAGCAGCCCCGACAGGGACTCCACTGAAGCTTTCTTT. The rearrangement links TRBV6-6 to TRBJ1-1; 7 bases are a match to TRBD1. The germline gives CDR1 MNHNY, CDR2 SVGAGI (reference sequence). This CDR3 is 14 amino acids long. V shed 6 bases, J shed 4 bases, and the junction held 8 bases outside the gene matches.

This clone was observed a handful of times. This chain links TRBV7-9 with TRBJ1-4, with 7 bases fitting TRBD1. The germline V gene encodes CDR1 SEHNR and CDR2 FQNEAQ (reference sequence). V lost 1 base to trimming and J lost 8 bases; unmatched junction nucleotides: 4. This CDR3 spans 14 amino acids. CDR3 nucleotide sequence: TGTGCCAGCAGCTTAGGACAGGGACCGGAAAAACTGTTTTTT. It specifies CASSLGQGPEKLFF.

This clone showed up just once. This chain links TRBV27 with TRBJ1-2, with 12 positions matching TRBD1. V gave up 5 bases and J gave up 8 bases; unmatched junction bases: 12. The length of the CDR3 is 16 residues. Germline assignment: CDR1 MNHEY and CDR2 SMNVEV (reference sequence). CDR3 coding DNA: TGTGCCAGCAGTATGCACCCGGGACAGGGGGCCTGGGGCTACACCTTC. Protein: CASSMHPGQGAWGYTF.

This clone appeared a few times. CDR3 in amino acids: CASGLSTDTQYF. As DNA, the CDR3 is TGTGCCAGTGGACTCAGCACAGATACGCAGTATTTT. The chain combines TRBV6-5 with TRBJ2-3, with a possible D match to TRBD2 (5 bases). The ends were cut back, 9 bases at V and 0 bases at J, with 7 bases in the middle. The CDR3 sequence is 12 residues long. The germline gives CDR1 MNHEY, CDR2 SVGAGI.